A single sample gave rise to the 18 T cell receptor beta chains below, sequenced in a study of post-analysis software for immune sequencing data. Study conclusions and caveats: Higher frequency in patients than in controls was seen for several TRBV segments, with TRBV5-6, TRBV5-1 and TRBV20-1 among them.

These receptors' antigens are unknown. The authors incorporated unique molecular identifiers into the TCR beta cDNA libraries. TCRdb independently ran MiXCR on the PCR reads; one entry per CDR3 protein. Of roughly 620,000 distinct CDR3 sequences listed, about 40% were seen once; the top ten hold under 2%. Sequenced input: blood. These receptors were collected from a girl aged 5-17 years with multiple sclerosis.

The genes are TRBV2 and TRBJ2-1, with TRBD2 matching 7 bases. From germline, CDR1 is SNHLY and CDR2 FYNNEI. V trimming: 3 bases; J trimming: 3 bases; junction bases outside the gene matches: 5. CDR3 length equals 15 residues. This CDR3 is CASSEQAGIYNEQFF. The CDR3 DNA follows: TGTGCCAGCAGTGAGCAAGCGGGAATCTACAATGAGCAGTTCTTC. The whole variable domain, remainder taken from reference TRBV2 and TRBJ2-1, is EPEVTQTPSHQVTQMGQEVILRCVPISNHLYFYWYRQILGQKVEFLVSFYNNEISEKSEIFDDQFSVERPDGSNFTLKIRSTKLEDSAMYFCASSEQAGIYNEQFFGPGTRLTVL.

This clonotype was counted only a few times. The CDR3: CSASDRDPSYEQYF. The DNA for the CDR3 is TGCAGTGCTAGCGACCGGGACCCTTCCTACGAGCAGTACTTC. The chain has TRBV20-1 and TRBJ2-7; D is possibly TRBD1 or TRBD2 (5 bases each). The V end lost 3 bases, the J end lost 1 base, and 13 bases lay between the germline ends. The CDR3 is 14 residues long. Germline V gene data show CDR1 as DFQATT and CDR2 as SNEGSKA (reference sequence).

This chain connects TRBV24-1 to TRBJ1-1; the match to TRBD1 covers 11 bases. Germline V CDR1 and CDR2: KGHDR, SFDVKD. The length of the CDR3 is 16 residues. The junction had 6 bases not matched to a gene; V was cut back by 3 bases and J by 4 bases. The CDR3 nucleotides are TGTGCCACCAGTGATACTAGGACAGGGGGCGTCACTGAAGCTTTCTTT. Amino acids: CATSDTRTGGVTEAFF.

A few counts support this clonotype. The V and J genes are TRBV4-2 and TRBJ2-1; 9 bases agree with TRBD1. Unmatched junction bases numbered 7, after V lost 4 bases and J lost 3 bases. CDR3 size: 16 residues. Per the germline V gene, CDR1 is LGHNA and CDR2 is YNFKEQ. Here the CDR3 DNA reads TGTGCCAGCAGCCTCTTCCGGGACAGGGTCTACAATGAGCAGTTCTTC. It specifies CASSLFRDRVYNEQFF.

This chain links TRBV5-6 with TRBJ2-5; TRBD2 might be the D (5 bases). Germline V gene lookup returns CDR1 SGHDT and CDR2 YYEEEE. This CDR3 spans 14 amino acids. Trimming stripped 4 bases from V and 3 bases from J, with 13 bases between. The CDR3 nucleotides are TGTGCCAGCAGCGTAGGGAGTATAGAAGAGACCCAGTACTTC. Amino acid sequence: CASSVGSIEETQYF.

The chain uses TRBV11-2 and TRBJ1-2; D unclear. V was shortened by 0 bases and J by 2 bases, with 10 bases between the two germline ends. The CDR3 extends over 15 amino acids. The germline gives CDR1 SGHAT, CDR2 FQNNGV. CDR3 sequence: CASSLDLGGNYGYTF. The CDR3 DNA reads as TGTGCCAGCAGCTTAGATCTCGGCGGGAACTATGGCTACACCTTC.

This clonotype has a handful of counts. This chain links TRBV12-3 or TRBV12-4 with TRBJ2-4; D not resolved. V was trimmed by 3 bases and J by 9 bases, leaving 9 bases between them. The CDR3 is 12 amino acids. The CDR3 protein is CASSLFIGIQYF. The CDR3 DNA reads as TGTGCCAGCAGTTTGTTTATAGGCATTCAGTACTTC.

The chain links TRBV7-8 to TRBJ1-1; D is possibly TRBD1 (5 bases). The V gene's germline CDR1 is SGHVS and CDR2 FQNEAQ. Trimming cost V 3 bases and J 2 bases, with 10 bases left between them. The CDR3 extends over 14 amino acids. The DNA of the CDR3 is TGTGCCAGCAGCTTCGGGGCGAGCAACACTGAAGCTTTCTTT. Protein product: CASSFGASNTEAFF.

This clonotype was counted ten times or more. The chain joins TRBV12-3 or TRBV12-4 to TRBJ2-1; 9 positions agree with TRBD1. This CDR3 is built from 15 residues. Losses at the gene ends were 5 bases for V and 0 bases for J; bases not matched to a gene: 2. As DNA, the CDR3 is TGTGCCAGCAGTCCGGGACAGGGCTCCTACAATGAGCAGTTCTTC. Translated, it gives CASSPGQGSYNEQFF.

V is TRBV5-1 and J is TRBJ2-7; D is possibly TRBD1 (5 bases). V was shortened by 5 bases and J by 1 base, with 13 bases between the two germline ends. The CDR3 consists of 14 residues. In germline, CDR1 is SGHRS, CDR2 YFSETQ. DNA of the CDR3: TGCGCCAGCAGAAGGGCGGACACATCCTACGAGCAGTACTTC. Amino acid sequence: CASRRADTSYEQYF.

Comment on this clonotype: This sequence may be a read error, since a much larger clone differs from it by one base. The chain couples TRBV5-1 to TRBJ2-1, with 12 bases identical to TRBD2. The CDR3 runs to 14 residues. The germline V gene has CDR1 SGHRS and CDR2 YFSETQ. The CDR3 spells CASSPRTSGDEQCF. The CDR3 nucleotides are TGCGCCAGCAGCCCGCGGACTAGCGGGGACGAGCAGTGCTTC. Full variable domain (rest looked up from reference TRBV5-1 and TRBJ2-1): KAGVTQTPRYLIKTRGQQVTLSCSPISGHRSVSWYQQTPGQGLQFLFEYFSETQRNKGNFPGRFSGRQFSNSRSEMNVSTLELGDSALYLCASSPRTSGDEQCFGPGTRLTVL.

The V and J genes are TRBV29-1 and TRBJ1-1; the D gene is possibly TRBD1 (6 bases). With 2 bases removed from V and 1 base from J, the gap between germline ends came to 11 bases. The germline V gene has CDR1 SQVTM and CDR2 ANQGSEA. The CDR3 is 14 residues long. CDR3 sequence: CSVESPRGNTEAFF. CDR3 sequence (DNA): TGCAGCGTTGAATCCCCCAGGGGGAACACTGAAGCTTTCTTT. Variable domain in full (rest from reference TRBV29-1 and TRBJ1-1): SAVISQKPSRDICQRGTSLTIQCQVDSQVTMMFWYRQQPGQSLTLIATANQGSEATYESGFVIDKFPISRPNLTFSTLTVSNMSPEDSSIYLCSVESPRGNTEAFFGQGTRLTVV.

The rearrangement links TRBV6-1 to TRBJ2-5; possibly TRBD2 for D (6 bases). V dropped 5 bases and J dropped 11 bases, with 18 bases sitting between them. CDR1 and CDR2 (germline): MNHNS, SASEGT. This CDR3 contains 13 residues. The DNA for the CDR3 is TGTGCCAGCAGTAAGGGTGGGAGACGGGAGCAGTACTTC. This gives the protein CASSKGGRREQYF.

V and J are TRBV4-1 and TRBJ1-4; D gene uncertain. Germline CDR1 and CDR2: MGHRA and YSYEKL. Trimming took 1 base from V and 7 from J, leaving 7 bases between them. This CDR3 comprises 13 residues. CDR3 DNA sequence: TGCGCCAGCAGCCAAGTCCCCCTTGAAAAACTGTTTTTT. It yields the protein CASSQVPLEKLFF.

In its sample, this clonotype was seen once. CDR3 loop: CASVPGTSGNNEQFF. CDR3 coding DNA: TGTGCCAGCGTACCTGGGACTAGCGGGAACAATGAGCAGTTCTTC. This sequence joins TRBV27 and TRBJ2-1; 13 bases line up with TRBD2. CDR1 MNHEY and CDR2 SMNVEV come from the germline V gene (reference sequence). This CDR3 region has 15 residues. With V trimmed by 8 bases and J by 5 bases, 6 bases remained unmatched.

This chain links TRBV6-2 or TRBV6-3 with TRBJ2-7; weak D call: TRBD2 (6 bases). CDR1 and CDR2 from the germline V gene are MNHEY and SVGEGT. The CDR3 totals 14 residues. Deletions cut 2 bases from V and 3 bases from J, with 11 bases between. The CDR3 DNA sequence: TGTGCCAGCAGTTACGCTAGCGAGAGCTACGAGCAGTACTTC. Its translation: CASSYASESYEQYF.

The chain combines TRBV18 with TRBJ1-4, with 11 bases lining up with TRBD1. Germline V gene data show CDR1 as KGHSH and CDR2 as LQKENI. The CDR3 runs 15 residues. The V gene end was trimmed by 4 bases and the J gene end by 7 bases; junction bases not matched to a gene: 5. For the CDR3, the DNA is TGTGCCAGCTCACGCACCGGGACAGGGGGTGAAAAACTGTTTTTT. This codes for CASSRTGTGGEKLFF. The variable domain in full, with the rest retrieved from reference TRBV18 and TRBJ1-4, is NAGVMQNPRHLVRRRGQEARLRCSPMKGHSHVYWYRQLPEEGLKFMVYLQKENIIDESGMPKERFSAEFPKEGPSILRIQQVVRGDSAAYFCASSRTGTGGEKLFFGSGTQLSVL.

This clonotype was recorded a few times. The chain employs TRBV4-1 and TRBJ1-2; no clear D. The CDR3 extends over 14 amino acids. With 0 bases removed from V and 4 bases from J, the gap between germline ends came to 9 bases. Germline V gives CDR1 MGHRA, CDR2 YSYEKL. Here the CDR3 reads CASSQERVPYGYTF. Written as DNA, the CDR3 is TGCGCCAGCAGCCAAGAGAGGGTGCCCTATGGCTACACCTTC.